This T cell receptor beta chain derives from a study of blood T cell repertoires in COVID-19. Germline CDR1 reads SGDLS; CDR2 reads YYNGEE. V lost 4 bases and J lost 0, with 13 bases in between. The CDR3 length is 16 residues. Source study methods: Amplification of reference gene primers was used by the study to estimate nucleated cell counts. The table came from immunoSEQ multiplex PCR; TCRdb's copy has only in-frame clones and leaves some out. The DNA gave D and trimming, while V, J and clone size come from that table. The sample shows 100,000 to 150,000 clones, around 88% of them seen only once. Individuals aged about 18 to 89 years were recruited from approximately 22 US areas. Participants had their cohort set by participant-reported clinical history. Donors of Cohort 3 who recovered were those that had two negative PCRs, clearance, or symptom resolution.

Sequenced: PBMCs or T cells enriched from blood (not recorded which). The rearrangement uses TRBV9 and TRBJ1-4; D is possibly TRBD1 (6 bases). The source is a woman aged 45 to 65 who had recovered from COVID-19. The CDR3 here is CASSQPGQATNEKLFF. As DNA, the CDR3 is TGTGCCAGCAGCCAACCGGGACAAGCAACTAATGAAAAACTGTTTTTT.